This T cell receptor (beta chain) was captured in a study of blood T cell repertoires in COVID-19. Looking at the study overall: There were acute and convalescent COVID-19 samples, and they came from the United States, Italy and Spain. The cDNA or gDNA used as material had been derived from T cells, B-cell-depleted T cells, or PBMCs.

Authors' methods: Estimation of nucleated cell counts was performed using reference gene primer amplification. The assay was immunoSEQ multiplex PCR, and TCRdb's table has in-frame clones only and misses some. From that table come the V and J calls and clone size; the DNA was used to work out D and trimming. Of some 100,000 clones in the sample, about nine tenths were seen once. The clonotype comes from a woman between 65 and 79 years old with acute or convalescent COVID-19. Specimen: peripheral blood.

CDR3 loop: CASSRNRGNTGELFF. For the CDR3, the DNA is TGTGCCAGCAGCAGAAACAGGGGAAACACCGGGGAGCTGTTTTTT. The chain joins TRBV7-8 to TRBJ2-2; TRBD1 matches 7 bases. Germline V gives CDR1 SGHVS, CDR2 FQNEAQ. V lost 5 bases, J lost 2 bases, and 5 bases stayed unmatched. This CDR3 region has 15 residues.